This T cell receptor (beta chain) was recorded in a study of cytomegalovirus exposure and HLA in healthy donors. Findings of the study overall: The presence/absence work took it that sequencing depth was about the same across donors.

A multiplex PCR was run with 60 Vbeta primers and 13 Jbeta primers. Sequencing was performed with immunoSEQ multiplex PCR; in TCRdb, only in-frame clones are kept and a portion is missing. The data show 200,000 or so clones, roughly 73% seen once. About this clone itself: Its antigen is not known.

At sampling all donors were nominally healthy, likely with unrecorded immune exposures. The CDR3 totals 15 residues. In germline, CDR1 is MNHNY, CDR2 SVGAGI (reference sequence). Trimming stripped 1 base from V and 0 bases from J, with 9 bases between. The TCR comes from a woman in her 30s in good health and CMV-seropositive. The rearrangement uses TRBV6-6 and TRBJ1-2; no firm D call. The specimen was PBMCs. In nucleotides, the CDR3 is TGTGCCAGCAGTTACTGGGAGTTAGCTAACTATGGCTACACCTTC. Translation gives CASSYWELANYGYTF.